This paragraph reports one T cell receptor beta chain. Antigen specificity is unknown. This specimen comes from a study of T cells expressing NK-cell markers. The wider study: The TCR beta repertoires originated in sorted CD3+CD56+NKG2C+, CD3+CD56+NKG2C- and CD3+CD56-NKG2C+ T cells. Seven HCMV-seropositive donors and one seronegative donor made up the eight sequenced donors. Study results and limitations: For a handful of donors, these clonotypes were likewise the leading ones in the CD3+CD56-NKG2C+ fraction.

Researchers built TCR beta cDNA using 5'RACE template switching with UMIs. TCRdb reprocessed the 5' RACE reads, with one entry per CDR3 protein and no DNA. Across approximately 460,000 distinct CDR3 sequences, the top ten clones capture approximately 6.8% of the sample. Germline CDR1 and CDR2: MNHNS and SASEGT. The CDR3 is made up of 14 amino acids. This clonotype originated in a woman aged 18 to 75 in good health. The specimen sequenced was blood T cells: a sorted CD56 or NKG2C T cell subset, CD4+ or CD8+ T cells, or bulk PBMC T cells (not recorded which). The chain employs TRBV6-1 and TRBJ2-1; TCRdb lists TRBD1, though no DNA is available to test this call. CDR3 region: CASGGGGLYNEQFF.